Each of the 27 T cell receptor beta chains below was sequenced from the same sample in a study of radiation and T cells in renal cell carcinoma. Noted time point: blood 4 weeks post-SBRT, at nephrectomy. The treatment was: 15 Gy SBRT to primary tumor, nephrectomy 4 weeks later. TCRdb's table, derived via immunoSEQ multiplex PCR, lists solely in-frame clones and lacks some. The sample includes about 170,000 clones, less than 90% seen only once; the top ten take 11%. This specimen was blood, taken from a patient whose treatment included radiotherapy and nephrectomy. These receptors were collected from a woman aged 50 to 60 with renal cell carcinoma.

This chain connects TRBV11-1 to TRBJ1-6, with D possibly matching TRBD1 (5 bases). CDR1 and CDR2 (germline): SGHAT, FQDESV (reference sequence). V was cut by 6 bases and J by 7 bases, with 13 bases left in between. The length of the CDR3 is 14 residues. The DNA for the CDR3 is TGTGCCAGCAGGACTGGGGCGGGAAATTCACCCCTCCACTTT. It translates to CASRTGAGNSPLHF.

V and J are TRBV7-9 and TRBJ2-5; TRBD1 agrees at 9 bases. V trimming: 5 bases; J trimming: 5 bases; junction bases outside the gene matches: 6. The CDR3 spans 14 residues. From germline, CDR1 is SEHNR and CDR2 FQNEAQ (reference sequence). CDR3 sequence reads: CASSRGQGMETQYF. The CDR3 bases are TGTGCCAGCAGCCGTGGACAGGGGATGGAGACCCAGTACTTC.

The table lists this clone with a count of one. The chain recombines TRBV19 with TRBJ2-3, with 7 nucleotides matching TRBD2. In germline, CDR1 is LNHDA, CDR2 SQIVND (reference sequence). There are 16 residues in the CDR3. The trim removed 5 bases at V and 3 bases at J, leaving 11 bases unmatched. The DNA of the CDR3 is TGTGCCAGTAGTCCCGGGGGGACCCGGGGAACAGATACGCAGTATTTT. Its translation is CASSPGGTRGTDTQYF. The variable domain in full, completed from reference TRBV19 and TRBJ2-3, reads DGGITQSPKYLFRKEGQNVTLSCEQNLNHDAMYWYRQDPGQGLRLIYYSQIVNDFQKGDIAEGYSVSREKKESFPLTVTSAQKNPTAFYLCASSPGGTRGTDTQYFGPGTRLTVL.

A few counts support this clone. The CDR3 DNA follows: TGCGCCAGCAGCTTGCTGGGAGCTGGGGTTACTGAAGCTTTCTTT. Protein product: CASSLLGAGVTEAFF. V and J are TRBV5-1 and TRBJ1-1; D is uncertain. Per germline, CDR1 SGHRS and CDR2 YFSETQ. CDR3 size: 15 residues. V shed 1 base and J shed 5 bases, with 15 bases lying between them.

This clone was found a few times. The chain carries TRBV7-9 and TRBJ1-1; D not certain. V lost 1 base and J 1 base, leaving 7 bases between the germline ends. The V gene's germline CDR1 is SEHNR and CDR2 FQNEAQ (reference sequence). The CDR3 spans 14 residues. DNA for the CDR3: TGTGCCAGCAGCTTAGAGGTGACGAACACTGAAGCTTTCTTT. Translating it yields CASSLEVTNTEAFF.

A word on this clone: The sample holds other DNA sequences that translate to the same CDR3. Written as DNA, the CDR3 is TGCAGTGCTAGGGGGGAGACCCAGTACTTC. This sequence encodes CSARGETQYF. This rearrangement joins TRBV20-1 to TRBJ2-5; D is uncertain. This CDR3 has 10 residues. Germline V CDR1 and CDR2: DFQATT, SNEGSKA (reference sequence). Deletions cut 3 bases from V and 5 bases from J, with 4 bases between.

This clone was counted once. The rearrangement uses TRBV6-5 and TRBJ2-1; D remains unclear. V was pared by 0 bases and J by 8 bases, with 8 bases between. CDR3 length equals 13 residues. The V gene's germline CDR1 is MNHEY and CDR2 SVGAGI. CDR3 bases: TGTGCCAGCAGTTACTCCCACTGGGATGAGCAGTTCTTC. Translating gives CASSYSHWDEQFF.

The chain recombines TRBV5-1 with TRBJ2-5; D uncertain. CDR3 size: 16 residues. Germline V CDR1 and CDR2: SGHRS, YFSETQ. V dropped 0 bases and J dropped 1 base, with 13 bases sitting between them. Here the CDR3 reads CASSLGTWASQETQYF. The CDR3 DNA is TGCGCCAGCAGCTTGGGGACCTGGGCCAGCCAAGAGACCCAGTACTTC.

This rearrangement joins TRBV6-6 to TRBJ1-2, with 9 positions matching TRBD1. This CDR3 is built from 15 residues. Germline values: CDR1 MNHNY, CDR2 SVGAGI (reference sequence). Trimming took 2 bases from V and 2 from J; bases not matched to a gene: 3. Here the CDR3 reads CASSYRTGENYGYTF. The CDR3 DNA is TGTGCCAGCAGTTACCGGACAGGGGAGAACTATGGCTACACCTTC.

Turning to this clone: Within the sample, other DNA sequences also encode this same CDR3. The chain joins TRBV7-2 to TRBJ1-6; D gene ambiguous. V lost 3 bases, J lost 7 bases, and 10 bases lay in between. Germline assignment: CDR1 SGHTA and CDR2 FQGNSA. This CDR3 has 14 amino acids. CDR3 sequence reads: CASSLVPENSPLHF. The DNA of the CDR3 is TGTGCCAGCAGCTTGGTCCCAGAAAATTCACCCCTCCACTTT.

This clone has only one observation. The gene calls are TRBV2 and TRBJ2-5, with a possible D match to TRBD2 (6 bases). Trimming pared 6 bases from V and 0 bases from J, leaving 20 bases between. The CDR3 spans 17 residues. The germline V gene has CDR1 SNHLY and CDR2 FYNNEI. The CDR3 protein is CASSRGSNIIYQETQYF. The DNA of the CDR3 is TGTGCCAGCAGCCGGGGGTCCAATATCATCTACCAAGAGACCCAGTACTTC.

The rearrangement links TRBV5-5 to TRBJ1-6, with D unclear. Germline V gene lookup returns CDR1 SGHKS and CDR2 YYEKEE (reference sequence). The CDR3 contains 16 residues. Deletions cut 4 bases from V and 6 bases from J, with 17 bases between. This CDR3 reads CASSATYLRRNSPLHF. In DNA, the CDR3 is TGTGCCAGCAGCGCGACCTACCTAAGACGTAATTCACCCCTCCACTTT.

The V gene is TRBV7-9, the J gene TRBJ2-7; 11 nucleotides agree with TRBD1. V was clipped by 5 bases and J by 5 bases; unmatched bases: 5. The CDR3 totals 14 residues. Looked up from germline, CDR1 is SEHNR and CDR2 is FQNEAQ (reference sequence). The CDR3 spells CASSTDRGLHEQYF. In DNA, the CDR3 is TGTGCCAGCAGCACGGACAGGGGGCTCCACGAGCAGTACTTC. Variable domain in full (rest from reference TRBV7-9 and TRBJ2-7): DTGVSQNPRHKITKRGQNVTFRCDPISEHNRLYWYRQTLGQGPEFLTYFQNEAQLEKSRLLSDRFSAERPKGSFSTLEIQRTEQGDSAMYLCASSTDRGLHEQYFGPGTRLTVT.

The chain combines TRBV11-2 with TRBJ1-4; no clear D. The germline V gene encodes CDR1 SGHAT and CDR2 FQNNGV. Trimming took 1 base from V and 3 from J, leaving 15 bases between them. CDR3 size: 17 residues. The CDR3 region has the DNA TGTGCCAGCAGCTTAGGGGGAATACGGTCGGCTAATGAAAAACTGTTTTTT. This sequence encodes CASSLGGIRSANEKLFF. Based on the CDR3 plus reference TRBV11-2 and TRBJ1-4, the full variable domain is EAGVAQSPRYKIIEKRQSVAFWCNPISGHATLYWYQQILGQGPKLLIQFQNNGVVDDSQLPKDRFSAERLKGVDSTLKIQPAKLEDSAVYLCASSLGGIRSANEKLFFGSGTQLSVL.

The V call is TRBV18, the J call TRBJ1-1; D is unresolved. Germline V gives CDR1 KGHSH, CDR2 LQKENI. The CDR3 spans 16 residues. Trimming shortened V by 2 bases and J by 5 bases, and 18 bases separated the two germline ends. The CDR3: CASSPSSAGGRTEAFF. CDR3 DNA: TGTGCCAGCTCACCATCCTCAGCAGGAGGAAGAACTGAAGCTTTCTTT.

This clone was found once. The chain is built from TRBV5-8 and TRBJ1-1, with TRBD1 as a possible D gene (6 bases). Per germline, CDR1 SGHTS and CDR2 YDEGEE. CDR3 length: 15 residues. Trimming shortened V by 0 bases and J by 3 bases, and 12 bases separated the two germline ends. CDR3 region: CASSLADRIHTEAFF. The CDR3, as DNA: TGTGCCAGCAGCTTGGCGGACAGAATACACACTGAAGCTTTCTTT.

The rearrangement uses TRBV10-1 and TRBJ1-5; TRBD1 might be the D (6 bases). V lost 7 bases, J lost 7 bases, and 17 bases lay in between. This CDR3 is built from 14 residues. Germline lookup yields CDR1 WNHNN and CDR2 SYGVQD (reference sequence). This CDR3 is CASNWGGQYQPQHF. In DNA, the CDR3 is TGCGCCAGCAATTGGGGAGGACAGTACCAGCCCCAGCATTTT.

V is TRBV7-8 and J is TRBJ2-6; D might be TRBD1 (6 bases). Germline assignment: CDR1 SGHVS and CDR2 FQNEAQ. V was clipped by 1 base and J by 0 bases, with 25 bases between them. This CDR3 region has 22 residues. CDR3: CASSLGNPWDNPNISGANVLTF. The DNA of the CDR3 is TGTGCCAGCAGCTTAGGAAACCCGTGGGACAACCCGAATATCTCTGGGGCCAACGTCCTGACTTTC.

V and J are TRBV7-6 and TRBJ2-2, with 12 bases matching TRBD2. Germline assignment: CDR1 SGHVS and CDR2 FNYEAQ. J lost 4 bases, V lost 0 bases, and 6 bases had no gene match. The CDR3 is 18 residues long. CDR3 sequence (DNA): TGTGCCAGCAGCTTAGCGACTAGCGGGGGCTATTTCACCGGGGAGCTGTTTTTT. Translating it yields CASSLATSGGYFTGELFF.

The CDR3 protein is CASSWTGSGNTIYF. The CDR3 nucleotides are TGTGCCAGCAGCTGGACAGGCTCCGGGAACACCATATATTTT. J is TRBJ1-3 and V is TRBV7-9; 7 bases match TRBD1. CDR3 length equals 14 residues. The trim removed 4 bases at V and 7 bases at J, leaving 7 bases unmatched. CDR1 is SEHNR and CDR2 is FQNEAQ in the germline V gene (reference sequence).

The chain combines TRBV5-6 with TRBJ2-7, with D hard to call. Germline V gene data show CDR1 as SGHDT and CDR2 as YYEEEE. The CDR3 loop spans 15 amino acids. V lost 3 bases and J 3 bases, leaving 16 bases between the germline ends. CDR3 region: CASSSPSVGIYEQYF. CDR3 in DNA: TGTGCCAGCAGCTCACCCTCGGTTGGGATCTACGAGCAGTACTTC.

This clone was seen once. This rearrangement joins TRBV6-5 to TRBJ2-1; a weak D match, TRBD2 (6 bases). Germline CDR1 MNHEY, CDR2 SVGAGI. The CDR3 contains 13 residues. Trimming took 8 bases from V and 1 from J, leaving 9 bases between them. The CDR3 nucleotides read TGTGCCAGCTCGGGGGAATCCTACAATGAGCAGTTCTTC. This sequence encodes CASSGESYNEQFF.

The V and J genes are TRBV13 and TRBJ2-1; TRBD2 aligns across 7 bases. With V trimmed by 1 base and J by 7 bases, 10 bases remained unmatched. Germline CDR1 and CDR2: PRHDT and FYEKMQ (reference sequence). CDR3 length: 16 amino acids. As DNA, the CDR3 is TGTGCCAGCAGCTTAGCCCTAGCGGCCGGGGGAAATGAGCAGTTCTTC. Translation gives CASSLALAAGGNEQFF.

In DNA, the CDR3 is TGTGCCAGTAGTATGCCCGGAGGGGGGTTGAACACTGAAGCTTTCTTT. As protein: CASSMPGGGLNTEAFF. V is TRBV19 and J is TRBJ1-1, with D possibly matching TRBD1 (6 bases). CDR3 length: 16 residues. The germline V gene has CDR1 LNHDA and CDR2 SQIVND (reference sequence). Trimming stripped 3 bases from V and 0 bases from J, with 14 bases between.

The chain carries TRBV9 and TRBJ1-6; D might be TRBD1 (5 bases). The ends were cut back, 0 bases at V and 14 bases at J, with 18 bases in the middle. Germline CDR1 is SGDLS and CDR2 is YYNGEE. This CDR3 has 15 residues. The CDR3 sequence is CASSVDPGRSWALHF. The DNA of the CDR3 is TGTGCCAGCAGCGTAGATCCAGGGCGTTCTTGGGCCCTCCACTTT.

Turning to this clone: Other DNA sequences within the sample encode an identical CDR3. This rearrangement joins TRBV19 to TRBJ1-5, with D uncertain. Trimming cost V 10 bases and J 0 bases, with 7 bases left between them. This CDR3 has 12 residues. CDR1 is LNHDA, CDR2 SQIVND, per germline (reference sequence). The CDR3 loop reads CATSGSNQPQHF. DNA for the CDR3: TGTGCCACTTCAGGTAGCAATCAGCCCCAGCATTTT. Looking up the rest from reference TRBV19 and TRBJ1-5 gives the full variable domain: DGGITQSPKYLFRKEGQNVTLSCEQNLNHDAMYWYRQDPGQGLRLIYYSQIVNDFQKGDIAEGYSVSREKKESFPLTVTSAQKNPTAFYLCATSGSNQPQHFGDGTRLSIL.

The rearrangement uses TRBV30 and TRBJ1-4; maybe TRBD1 (5 bases). There are 14 residues in the CDR3. V lost 2 bases to trimming and J lost 4 bases, with 11 bases between them. CDR1 and CDR2 (germline): GTSNPN, SVGIG (reference sequence). CDR3 region: CAWSLRQSNEKLFF. Here the CDR3 DNA reads TGTGCCTGGAGTTTGAGACAGAGTAATGAAAAACTGTTTTTT.